The 11 T cell receptor beta chains below come from one sample, sequenced in a study of CD8 T cells in ankylosing spondylitis. Study observations and caveats: Roughly eight highly homologous variants made up a TCR beta motif that seemed to typify ankylosing spondylitis blood.

These receptors' targets are unknown. TCRdb recomputed calls from the 5' RACE reads with MiXCR, one row per CDR3 protein. The sample holds about 220,000 distinct CDR3 sequences, about 6.7% seen once. Material for sequencing was blood, either unsorted or a sorted T cell fraction (not recorded which). The receptors derive from a male donor with ankylosing spondylitis.

This clonotype was observed at least ten times. This chain links TRBV18 with TRBJ2-5, with D possibly matching TRBD2 (6 bases). In germline, CDR1 is KGHSH, CDR2 LQKENI. Trimming cost V 2 bases and J 4 bases, with 8 bases left between them. CDR3 size: 13 residues. The CDR3 coding sequence is TGTGCCAGCTCACCAGGCGGGGCAGAGACCCAGTACTTC. Protein sequence: CASSPGGAETQYF.

V usage is TRBV4-3 and J usage is TRBJ2-7, with D unresolved. Between the trimmed V and J ends, which lost 0 bases and 0 bases, there was a span of 9 bases. The CDR3 has 15 residues. Germline V gives CDR1 LGHNA, CDR2 YSLEER. The chain's CDR3 is CASSQEGGPSYEQYF. DNA of the CDR3: TGCGCCAGCAGCCAAGAAGGTGGTCCCTCCTACGAGCAGTACTTC.

The rearrangement joins TRBV11-2 to TRBJ2-7, with 7 bases aligning to TRBD2. J gave up 5 bases and V 5 bases, and 9 bases lay outside the gene matches. This CDR3 comprises 14 residues. Germline CDR1 reads SGHAT; CDR2 reads FQNNGV. CDR3 DNA: TGTGCCAGCAGCCCGGGGGACGGGAGGCACGAGCAGTACTTC. It specifies CASSPGDGRHEQYF.

In this sample, this clonotype turned up many times. The J gene is TRBJ2-2, the V gene TRBV4-2; D unclear. The CDR3 covers 13 residues. The V end was cut by 1 base, the J end by 7 bases, with 7 bases between. The germline V gene has CDR1 LGHNA and CDR2 YNFKEQ. The CDR3 nucleotides are TGTGCCAGCAGCCAAGCGACGGGCGGGGAGCTGTTTTTT. Amino acids: CASSQATGGELFF.

In this sample, this clonotype turned up many times. V is TRBV13 and J is TRBJ2-1; maybe TRBD2 (6 bases). CDR3 length equals 14 residues. CDR1 is PRHDT, CDR2 FYEKMQ, per germline (reference sequence). With 4 bases removed from V and 8 bases from J, the gap between germline ends came to 15 bases. As DNA, the CDR3 is TGTGCCAGCAGCTCTAGACTAGATGGTTATGAGCAGTTCTTC. Protein: CASSSRLDGYEQFF.

This sequence joins TRBV20-1 and TRBJ2-2; 7 bases map to TRBD2. Germline V gene data show CDR1 as DFQATT and CDR2 as SNEGSKA (reference sequence). The CDR3 sequence is 14 residues long. J was trimmed by 4 bases and V by 7 bases; bases with no gene match: 9. The chain's CDR3 is CSDSAREFTGELFF. In DNA form, the CDR3 reads TGCAGTGACTCGGCGCGGGAGTTCACCGGGGAGCTGTTTTTT.

This clonotype was observed many times. The J gene is TRBJ2-3, the V gene TRBV20-1; 9 nucleotides align to TRBD2. V dropped 1 base and J dropped 1; count of bases not matched to a gene: 3. In germline, CDR1 is DFQATT, CDR2 SNEGSKA (reference sequence). This CDR3 has 15 amino acids. The CDR3 sequence: CSARVAGARTDTQYF. The CDR3 DNA reads TGCAGTGCTAGAGTAGCGGGAGCGCGCACAGATACGCAGTATTTT.

This clonotype came up many times. V gene TRBV29-1 combines with J gene TRBJ2-5, with TRBD1 matching 7 bases. Germline V gives CDR1 SQVTM, CDR2 ANQGSEA. This CDR3 comprises 13 residues. V lost 3 bases, J lost 3 bases, and 4 bases stayed unmatched. DNA for the CDR3: TGCAGCGTTGAGGGACAGCAAGAAGAGACCCAGTACTTC. Amino acids: CSVEGQQEETQYF.

The chain links TRBV4-2 to TRBJ1-5; no clear D gene. The V end lost 0 bases, the J end lost 1 base, and 10 bases lay between the germline ends. The germline gives CDR1 LGHNA, CDR2 YNFKEQ. CDR3 length equals 16 residues. The CDR3 is CASSQDGGFSNQPQHF. The CDR3 DNA reads TGTGCCAGCAGCCAAGACGGAGGGTTCAGCAATCAGCCCCAGCATTTT.

This clonotype was recorded at least ten times. The chain employs TRBV12-3 or TRBV12-4 and TRBJ1-4; the D is unclear. V lost 3 bases to trimming and J lost 1 base, with 6 bases between them. The CDR3 consists of 14 residues. The CDR3 loop is CASSFTGTNEKLFF. The CDR3 DNA reads as TGTGCCAGCAGTTTCACGGGAACTAATGAAAAACTGTTTTTT.

There are many counts of this clonotype. This sequence joins TRBV4-2 and TRBJ2-1, with D uncertain. This CDR3 has 15 residues. Germline CDR1 is LGHNA and CDR2 is YNFKEQ. V was clipped by 2 bases and J by 10 bases, with 18 bases between them. CDR3 in DNA: TGTGCCAGCAGCCAATTGAAGGGTTCCCCACACGAGCAGTTCTTC. This sequence encodes CASSQLKGSPHEQFF.